Below, one T cell receptor (beta chain) is given with its context. The CDR3 contains 17 residues. Germline CDR1 and CDR2: MNHGY and SAAAGT. V lost 6 bases and J lost 0, with 15 bases in between. The data were produced by immunoSEQ multiplex PCR, yet TCRdb's version contains in-frame clones alone and is incomplete. Here the sample spans some 35,000 clones, 80% to 90% being singletons. This entry belongs to a study of preoperative IRX-2 immunotherapy in early breast cancer. Treatment specified: preoperative locoregional IRX-2 cytokine immunotherapy. This clonotype originated in a human donor with breast cancer. V and J are TRBV6-8 and TRBJ2-6; D may be TRBD1 or TRBD2 (5 bases each). The source was lymph node tissue, collected after IRX-2 immunotherapy. The CDR3 is CASSRDARLSGANVLTF. DNA for the CDR3: TGTGCCAGCAGCAGGGACGCGAGACTCTCTGGGGCCAACGTCCTGACTTTC.